The clone carrying this T cell receptor beta chain was seen repeatedly, ten times or more. Its antigen is not identified. This entry comes from a study of T cells after yellow fever vaccination. The study's findings and limits: FACS-sorted repertoires might harbor abundant contaminating clonotypes from the bulk population.

TCRdb recomputed calls from the 5' RACE reads with MiXCR, one row per CDR3 protein. The table shows over 100,000 distinct CDR3 sequences, with under 9% occurring only once. V lost 2 bases, J lost 0 bases, and 15 bases lay in between. CDR3 length: 17 amino acids. Germline assignment: CDR1 MNHEY and CDR2 SMNVEV (reference sequence). The chain uses TRBV27 and TRBJ2-3; D is ambiguous. The receptor was isolated from a man aged 25-40 years who received the YFV17D yellow fever vaccine. Sequencing used CD8+ T cells sorted from PBMCs, obtained 45 days after the yellow fever booster vaccination. The CDR3 nucleotides are TGTGCCAGCAGTTTAATTGGCGGTTCACCTAGCACAGATACGCAGTATTTT. Residues: CASSLIGGSPSTDTQYF.